These 31 T cell receptor beta chains came from one sample sequenced in a study of T cells after posttransplantation cyclophosphamide. Generated by immunoSEQ multiplex PCR, the TCRdb table keeps only in-frame clones and is missing some. The sample was found to contain 40,000 to 55,000 clones, and every one recurs. What was sequenced was PBMCs. Source of these receptors: a man in his forties in good health, CMV-negative, and a related stem cell transplant donor.

Ten or more counts support this clone. This chain links TRBV6-5 with TRBJ1-1, with D perhaps TRBD1 (5 bases). V was shortened by 7 bases and J by 5 bases, with 14 bases between the two germline ends. The length of the CDR3 is 13 residues. In germline, CDR1 is MNHEY, CDR2 SVGAGI. DNA of the CDR3: TGTGCCAGCATTAACGTCGGGGGGACTGAAGCTTTCTTT. Its translation is CASINVGGTEAFF.

The table lists this clone with many counts. The V and J genes are TRBV7-6 and TRBJ2-3, with D tentatively TRBD2 (5 bases). The CDR3 totals 13 residues. Germline CDR1 and CDR2: SGHVS and FNYEAQ. V shed 1 base and J shed 4 bases, with 6 bases lying between them. The CDR3 spells CASSLGGSDTQYF. CDR3 nucleotide sequence: TGTGCCAGCAGCTTAGGAGGGTCAGATACGCAGTATTTT.

This clone was found many times. The chain joins TRBV7-9 to TRBJ1-4; the match to TRBD1 covers 7 bases. Trimming removed 1 base from V and 10 bases from J; junction bases left unmatched: 12. Germline V gene lookup returns CDR1 SEHNR and CDR2 FQNEAQ (reference sequence). This CDR3 is 16 amino acids long. In DNA form, the CDR3 reads TGTGCCAGCAGCTTAGACAGGGGAACAATGAGGGGAAAACTGTTTTTT. Its protein product is CASSLDRGTMRGKLFF.

At least ten counts were recorded for this clone. The rearrangement joins TRBV19 to TRBJ2-5, with 12 bases aligning to TRBD1. CDR1 LNHDA and CDR2 SQIVND come from the germline V gene (reference sequence). Trimming cost V 8 bases and J 4 bases; bases outside gene matches: 5. The CDR3 has 14 residues. The CDR3 region is CASGPGQGAETQYF. The CDR3, as DNA: TGTGCCAGTGGACCGGGACAGGGGGCAGAGACCCAGTACTTC.

This clone was recorded at least ten times. The chain uses TRBV18 and TRBJ2-5; D is possibly TRBD1 (6 bases). This CDR3 spans 15 amino acids. V dropped 6 bases and J dropped 5 bases, with 19 bases sitting between them. Germline CDR1 is KGHSH and CDR2 is LQKENI. The CDR3 is CASSRRWDITETQYF. DNA of the CDR3: TGTGCCAGCTCCCGTAGATGGGACATAACGGAGACCCAGTACTTC.

This clone was seen many times. The V and J genes are TRBV2 and TRBJ2-3, with TRBD2 identical over 7 bases. The germline gives CDR1 SNHLY, CDR2 FYNNEI. With V trimmed by 7 bases and J by 5 bases, 9 bases remained unmatched. This CDR3 has 14 amino acids. CDR3 nucleotides: TGTGCCAGCACCCCGGGGAGGGAGGGAGATACGCAGTATTTT. Translated, it gives CASTPGREGDTQYF.

This clone appeared many times. The rearrangement links TRBV2 to TRBJ2-1; D is unclear. This CDR3 is built from 13 residues. From germline, CDR1 is SNHLY and CDR2 FYNNEI. The V end lost 6 bases, the J end lost 0 bases, and 6 bases lay between the germline ends. CDR3 coding DNA: TGTGCCAGCAGCCGGAGCTCCTACAATGAGCAGTTCTTC. Translated: CASSRSSYNEQFF.

Remarks on this clone: A junction boundary mismatches the germline segment, possibly from a read error. CDR3 amino acids: CASSKSRTLQEAQYF. In DNA form, the CDR3 reads TGTGCCAGCAGTAAGAGTAGAACCCTCCAAGAGGCCCAGTACTTC. This rearrangement joins TRBV7-8 to TRBJ2-5, with D unresolved. The germline gives CDR1 SGHVS, CDR2 FQNEAQ. The CDR3 length is 15 residues.

This clone was counted at least ten times. The rearrangement links TRBV29-1 to TRBJ2-7, with 10 bases fitting TRBD1. The ends lost 7 bases at V and 4 bases at J; junction bases unmatched: 4. CDR3 length: 12 amino acids. CDR1 SQVTM and CDR2 ANQGSEA come from the germline V gene. The CDR3 sequence: CSAGGQGYEQYF. The DNA for the CDR3 is TGCAGCGCCGGGGGACAGGGGTACGAGCAGTACTTC.

This clone was seen ten or more times. This rearrangement joins TRBV21-1 to TRBJ1-5; the table gives TRBD1 as D, unverified against the DNA. TRBV21-1 is a recognized pseudogene. The CDR3 has 17 amino acids. The CDR3 protein is CASSKSKTGYSNQPQHF. CDR3 DNA sequence: TGTGCCAGCAGCAAAAGTAAGACAGGGTATAGCAATCAGCCCCAGCATTTT.

This clone was counted at least ten times. The V call is TRBV2, the J call TRBJ1-2; no reliable D call. In germline, CDR1 is SNHLY, CDR2 FYNNEI. This CDR3 contains 14 residues. V lost 3 bases and J 4 bases, leaving 12 bases between the germline ends. CDR3 region: CASSERPRSYGYTF. Written as DNA, the CDR3 is TGTGCCAGCAGTGAGAGGCCGCGGAGCTATGGCTACACCTTC.

This clone was counted ten times or more. This chain connects TRBV7-9 to TRBJ2-7; TRBD1 matches at 7 bases. Trimming took 2 bases from V and 0 from J; bases not matched to a gene: 7. CDR1 is SEHNR and CDR2 is FQNEAQ in the germline V gene (reference sequence). The CDR3 covers 16 residues. CDR3 nucleotide sequence: TGTGCCAGCAGCTTATCGACAGGGTTGAGCTCCTACGAGCAGTACTTC. Protein sequence: CASSLSTGLSSYEQYF.

The table lists this clone with many counts. The rearrangement joins TRBV20-1 to TRBJ1-1, with D uncertain. Trimming stripped 5 bases from V and 8 bases from J, with 9 bases between. There are 10 residues in the CDR3. The germline V gene encodes CDR1 DFQATT and CDR2 SNEGSKA (reference sequence). The CDR3 spells CSAQTPEAFF. DNA of the CDR3: TGCAGTGCTCAGACACCCGAAGCTTTCTTT.

Many counts were recorded for this clone. Germline and junction disagree at one end, which may indicate a read error. The chain carries TRBV7-7 and TRBJ1-1; D gene unclear. Germline V gives CDR1 SSHAT, CDR2 FNYEAQ (reference sequence). The CDR3 is 13 residues long. Here the CDR3 reads CASSLRGNTEAFF. As DNA, the CDR3 is TGTGCTAGCAGCTTACGGGGAAACACTGAAGCTTTCTTT.

This clone was seen at least ten times. The rearrangement links TRBV27 to TRBJ2-1; possible D gene TRBD2, 6 bases. The CDR3 loop spans 14 amino acids. Germline V gene sequence: CDR1 MNHEY, CDR2 SMNVEV (reference sequence). Trimming cost V 5 bases and J 2 bases, with 10 bases left between them. The CDR3 here is CASSPLAAYNEQFF. The CDR3, as DNA: TGTGCCAGCAGTCCTTTAGCGGCCTACAATGAGCAGTTCTTC.

This clone has more than one count but fewer than ten. The chain recombines TRBV7-2 with TRBJ2-5; 7 nucleotides line up with TRBD1. The J call is doubtful: the DNA matches TRBJ2-7 better. CDR3 length: 16 amino acids. The germline gives CDR1 SGHTA, CDR2 FQGNSA. CDR3 region: CASSLVIRTGTYEQYF. In DNA, the CDR3 is TGTGCCAGCAGCTTAGTAATTAGGACAGGTACCTACGAGCAGTACTTC.

This clone was detected many times. The chain recombines TRBV21-1 with TRBJ2-4; the D segment call TRBD1 is taken from the table without a DNA check. TRBV21-1 is an annotated pseudogene. This CDR3 contains 18 residues. The CDR3 sequence: CASSSKSRQVLAKNIQYF. CDR3 DNA: TGTGCCAGCAGCTCCAAATCGAGACAGGTCTTAGCCAAAAACATTCAGTACTTC.

Many counts were recorded for this clone. This chain connects TRBV25-1 to TRBJ1-4; perhaps TRBD1 as D (6 bases). The CDR3 is 14 residues long. Trimming took off 4 bases at V and 1 base at J, with 7 bases between the two ends. Germline values: CDR1 MGHDK, CDR2 SYGVNS. CDR3 nucleotide sequence: TGTGCCAGCAGTGTACAGGGAACTAATGAAAAACTGTTTTTT. Protein product: CASSVQGTNEKLFF. Full variable domain (outside the CDR3, taken from reference TRBV25-1 and TRBJ1-4): EADIYQTPRYLVIGTGKKITLECSQTMGHDKMYWYQQDPGMELHLIHYSYGVNSTEKGDLSSESTVSRIRTEHFPLTLESARPSHTSQYLCASSVQGTNEKLFFGSGTQLSVL.

This clone was observed many times. The rearrangement joins TRBV6-5 to TRBJ2-1, with 7 bases aligning to TRBD2. Germline V gene sequence: CDR1 MNHEY, CDR2 SVGAGI. CDR3 length: 15 residues. V lost 0 bases and J lost 9; bases outside the gene matches: 8. The CDR3 sequence: CASSYSGEGLGEQFF. The CDR3 DNA sequence: TGTGCCAGCAGTTACTCCGGGGAGGGCCTAGGTGAGCAGTTCTTC.

This clone was counted many times. J is TRBJ2-7 and V is TRBV18; TRBD1 might be the D (6 bases). Germline V gives CDR1 KGHSH, CDR2 LQKENI. Trimming left V 4 bases short and J 0 bases short, with 7 bases between. This CDR3 contains 13 residues. The CDR3 region has the DNA TGTGCCAGCTCACTGGACAGCTCCTACGAGCAGTACTTC. Protein sequence: CASSLDSSYEQYF. Looking up the rest from reference TRBV18 and TRBJ2-7 gives the full variable domain: NAGVMQNPRHLVRRRGQEARLRCSPMKGHSHVYWYRQLPEEGLKFMVYLQKENIIDESGMPKERFSAEFPKEGPSILRIQQVVRGDSAAYFCASSLDSSYEQYFGPGTRLTVT.

The sample holds many counts of this clone. J is TRBJ2-7 and V is TRBV10-1; perhaps TRBD2 as D (5 bases). Looked up from germline, CDR1 is WNHNN and CDR2 is SYGVQD (reference sequence). The CDR3 totals 13 residues. Trimming cost V 2 bases and J 7 bases, with 12 bases left between them. The CDR3 DNA reads as TGCGCCAGCAGTGAGAGATCCCGAGGGGAGCAGTACTTC. This encodes CASSERSRGEQYF.

This clone came up a few times. This sample also contains other DNA sequences that code for the same CDR3. V and J are TRBV5-3 and TRBJ1-4, with no clear D. TRBV5-3 is flagged as an ORF with uncertain function. The CDR3 has 14 amino acids. Trimming took 7 bases from V and 8 from J, leaving 18 bases between them. The CDR3 sequence is CARGKLRSTEKLFF. In DNA form, the CDR3 reads TGTGCCAGAGGTAAGCTCAGGTCCACCGAAAAACTGTTTTTT.

This clone was counted many times. The chain uses TRBV4-1 and TRBJ2-7; tentative D call: TRBD1 (6 bases). V gave up 4 bases and J gave up 3 bases, with 13 bases separating them. The CDR3 consists of 14 residues. The germline V gene has CDR1 MGHRA and CDR2 YSYEKL. The CDR3 DNA reads as TGCGCCAGCAGCCCCCTTGGACAGAGCTACGAGCAGTACTTC. Its translation is CASSPLGQSYEQYF.

J is TRBJ2-5 and V is TRBV18; D is uncertain. The J call could be wrong; TRBJ2-7 is a better fit for the DNA end. The germline V gene encodes CDR1 KGHSH and CDR2 LQKENI. CDR3 length: 16 amino acids. The CDR3 DNA follows: TGTGCCAGCTCACCACCGGTAGGAGACCGCTCCTACGAGCAGTACTTC. It specifies CASSPPVGDRSYEQYF.

This clone was recorded at least ten times. This chain links TRBV27 with TRBJ2-7; D not resolved. Germline CDR1 MNHEY, CDR2 SMNVEV (reference sequence). V dropped 3 bases and J dropped 0 bases, with 15 bases sitting between them. This CDR3 contains 16 residues. The CDR3 DNA reads TGTGCCAGCAGTTTCTCCAAGGAGCTCAGCTCCTACGAGCAGTACTTC. Its translation: CASSFSKELSSYEQYF.

This clone was recorded at least ten times. The chain combines TRBV19 with TRBJ2-7; D uncertain. The CDR3 is made up of 13 amino acids. Trimming took 2 bases from V and 5 from J, leaving 10 bases between them. Germline loops: CDR1 LNHDA, CDR2 SQIVND (reference sequence). For the CDR3, the DNA is TGTGCCAGTAGTATACCTCTGAGCGACGAGCAGTACTTC. It codes for CASSIPLSDEQYF.

This clone has at least ten counts. The chain couples TRBV27 to TRBJ2-1; D gene uncertain. Trimming stripped 5 bases from V and 12 bases from J, with 14 bases between. The CDR3 is 12 residues long. Germline CDR1 is MNHEY and CDR2 is SMNVEV (reference sequence). The CDR3 here is CASSLTRVGQFF. In nucleotides, the CDR3 is TGTGCCAGCAGTCTCACCCGGGTTGGGCAGTTCTTC.

This clone was recorded many times. The chain combines TRBV7-2 with TRBJ2-3; no reliable D call. This CDR3 is built from 15 residues. V dropped 2 bases and J dropped 5 bases, with 14 bases sitting between them. CDR1 and CDR2 (germline): SGHTA, FQGNSA. As DNA, the CDR3 is TGTGCCAGCAGCTTAATTGGAGTTAAAGGAGATACGCAGTATTTT. Translation gives CASSLIGVKGDTQYF.

This clone was detected ten times or more. The chain has TRBV30 and TRBJ2-7, with 9 bases that match TRBD2. Germline CDR1 reads GTSNPN; CDR2 reads SVGIG (reference sequence). The CDR3 has 12 residues. The V segment lost 5 bases and the J segment 1 base; nucleotides outside the gene matches: 0. In DNA, the CDR3 is TGTGCCTGGGGACTAGCGTCCTACGAGCAGTACTTC. Translation: CAWGLASYEQYF.

This clone occurred many times. The V call is TRBV5-8, the J call TRBJ2-7; D gene unclear. The CDR3 extends over 13 amino acids. Germline CDR1 reads SGHTS; CDR2 reads YDEGEE. V was shortened by 9 bases and J by 5 bases, with 18 bases between the two germline ends. CDR3 protein: CATESTAAHEQYF. In DNA form, the CDR3 reads TGTGCCACCGAGTCGACGGCGGCGCACGAGCAGTACTTC.

This clone appeared many times. V and J are TRBV6-5 and TRBJ2-3; 9 bases match TRBD2. The CDR3 loop spans 15 amino acids. Germline V gene sequence: CDR1 MNHEY, CDR2 SVGAGI. The junction had 2 bases not matched to a gene; V was cut back by 2 bases and J by 2 bases. For the CDR3, the DNA is TGTGCCAGCAGTTACGCTAGCGGGATCACAGATACGCAGTATTTT. It yields the protein CASSYASGITDTQYF.